The 13 T cell receptor beta chains presented below share a single source sample, sequenced in a study of cytomegalovirus exposure and HLA in healthy donors. With 60 Vbeta and 13 Jbeta primers, the PCR was carried out. Here immunoSEQ multiplex PCR was the method, and the copy in TCRdb shows in-frame clones only, minus some. The sample holds 120,000 to 150,000 clones. The sample comprised PBMCs. These receptors originate from a woman in her fifties or sixties in good health and CMV-seronegative.

The rearrangement links TRBV29-1 to TRBJ2-5; 9 bases fit TRBD1. The CDR3 has 13 amino acids. Germline-derived CDR1 and CDR2 are SQVTM and ANQGSEA. Trimming took 7 bases from V and 2 from J; bases not matched to a gene: 5. The CDR3 DNA follows: TGCAGCGGCCGGGACAGGGTACAAGAGACCCAGTACTTC. Translated: CSGRDRVQETQYF.

V gene TRBV5-1 combines with J gene TRBJ2-7; maybe TRBD2 (6 bases). V lost 0 bases to trimming and J lost 2 bases, with 15 bases between them. The length of the CDR3 is 16 residues. The germline V gene encodes CDR1 SGHRS and CDR2 YFSETQ. This chain's CDR3 is CASSLAALAATYEQYF. DNA of the CDR3: TGCGCCAGCAGCTTGGCCGCACTAGCAGCCACCTACGAGCAGTACTTC.

The chain uses TRBV19 and TRBJ1-1; D is unclear. The V gene lost 7 bases and the J gene lost 4 bases, with 16 bases spanning the gap. Germline V lookup: CDR1 LNHDA, CDR2 SQIVND (reference sequence). The CDR3 extends over 14 amino acids. The CDR3 DNA is TGTGCCAGTACCATTGGGCGCCGGTTCACTGAAGCTTTCTTT. Its translation: CASTIGRRFTEAFF. Full variable domain (remainder filled in from reference TRBV19 and TRBJ1-1): DGGITQSPKYLFRKEGQNVTLSCEQNLNHDAMYWYRQDPGQGLRLIYYSQIVNDFQKGDIAEGYSVSREKKESFPLTVTSAQKNPTAFYLCASTIGRRFTEAFFGQGTRLTVV.

The rearrangement uses TRBV15 and TRBJ1-2, with TRBD1 identical over 8 bases. CDR1 and CDR2 from the germline V gene are LNHNV and YYDKDF (reference sequence). V lost 0 bases to trimming and J lost 5 bases; unmatched junction nucleotides: 8. The CDR3 sequence is 16 residues long. The CDR3 spells CATSRDRAGTGYGYTF. As DNA, the CDR3 is TGTGCCACCAGCAGAGATCGTGCTGGGACAGGATATGGCTACACCTTC.

The gene calls are TRBV19 and TRBJ2-3; 13 bases match TRBD2. Germline assignment: CDR1 LNHDA and CDR2 SQIVND (reference sequence). There are 16 residues in the CDR3. V was clipped by 6 bases and J by 0 bases; unmatched bases: 3. CDR3 sequence reads: CASSRLAGGSTDTQYF. The CDR3 DNA is TGTGCCAGTAGCCGACTAGCGGGGGGAAGCACAGATACGCAGTATTTT.

V is TRBV5-1 and J is TRBJ2-7; 8 bases are a match to TRBD2. Germline assignment: CDR1 SGHRS and CDR2 YFSETQ. This CDR3 region has 14 residues. The ends lost 2 bases at V and 7 bases at J; junction bases unmatched: 8. The CDR3 spells CASSFATSGWEQYF. In DNA form, the CDR3 reads TGCGCCAGCAGCTTTGCAACTAGCGGATGGGAGCAGTACTTC.

This chain uses TRBV6-5 with TRBJ2-7; TRBD2 agrees at 10 bases. The V gene's germline CDR1 is MNHEY and CDR2 SVGAGI. This CDR3 has 15 residues. With 7 bases clipped from V and 2 bases from J, the junction kept 8 bases outside the gene matches. The CDR3 loop is CASTNRLAGAYEQYF. In DNA form, the CDR3 reads TGTGCCAGCACCAACCGGCTAGCGGGGGCCTACGAGCAGTACTTC.

This chain uses TRBV7-9 with TRBJ2-5; D call uncertain. The germline V gene has CDR1 SEHNR and CDR2 FQNEAQ (reference sequence). The CDR3 covers 12 residues. Trimming took off 7 bases at V and 0 bases at J, with 6 bases between the two ends. The CDR3 nucleotides are TGTGCCAGCAACTACAACCAAGAGACCCAGTACTTC. Its translation is CASNYNQETQYF.

The V and J genes are TRBV27 and TRBJ2-7; the match to TRBD2 covers 12 bases. CDR1 MNHEY and CDR2 SMNVEV come from the germline V gene (reference sequence). Unmatched junction bases numbered 9, after V lost 4 bases and J lost 8 bases. The CDR3 sequence is 15 residues long. Here the CDR3 reads CASSSTRTSGMKQYF. CDR3 DNA: TGTGCCAGCAGTTCGACCCGGACTAGCGGGATGAAGCAGTACTTC.

The V gene is TRBV30, the J gene TRBJ1-1; no clear D. The CDR3 spans 11 residues. CDR1 and CDR2 from the germline V gene are GTSNPN and SVGIG (reference sequence). The V gene lost 1 base and the J gene lost 8 bases, with 8 bases spanning the gap. The CDR3 coding sequence is TGTGCCTGGAGTGACAGCCGAGAAGCTTTCTTT. As protein: CAWSDSREAFF.

The V gene is TRBV29-1, the J gene TRBJ2-3; no clear D. Germline assignment: CDR1 SQVTM and CDR2 ANQGSEA. The CDR3 extends over 14 amino acids. V shed 7 bases and J shed 0 bases, with 14 bases lying between them. In DNA, the CDR3 is TGCAGCGCCCGAAAGCTTACTAGCACAGATACGCAGTATTTT. Translated: CSARKLTSTDTQYF.

This chain uses TRBV12-5 with TRBJ1-1; 7 bases agree with TRBD1. CDR3 length: 14 residues. From germline, CDR1 is LGHNT and CDR2 FRNRAP. With V trimmed by 7 bases and J by 0 bases, 5 bases remained unmatched. The CDR3 region is CASVPDRVNTEAFF. In DNA form, the CDR3 reads TGTGCTAGTGTTCCAGACAGGGTGAACACTGAAGCTTTCTTT. The whole variable domain, remainder taken from reference TRBV12-5 and TRBJ1-1, is DARVTQTPRHKVTEMGQEVTMRCQPILGHNTVFWYRQTMMQGLELLAYFRNRAPLDDSGMPKDRFSAEMPDATLATLKIQPSEPRDSAVYFCASVPDRVNTEAFFGQGTRLTVV.

This rearrangement joins TRBV2 to TRBJ2-2; D is ambiguous. The length of the CDR3 is 12 residues. Trimming shortened V by 6 bases and J by 4 bases, and 6 bases separated the two germline ends. Germline lookup yields CDR1 SNHLY and CDR2 FYNNEI. CDR3 amino acids: CASRRSTGELFF. CDR3 nucleotide sequence: TGTGCCAGCAGGCGAAGCACCGGGGAGCTGTTTTTT.